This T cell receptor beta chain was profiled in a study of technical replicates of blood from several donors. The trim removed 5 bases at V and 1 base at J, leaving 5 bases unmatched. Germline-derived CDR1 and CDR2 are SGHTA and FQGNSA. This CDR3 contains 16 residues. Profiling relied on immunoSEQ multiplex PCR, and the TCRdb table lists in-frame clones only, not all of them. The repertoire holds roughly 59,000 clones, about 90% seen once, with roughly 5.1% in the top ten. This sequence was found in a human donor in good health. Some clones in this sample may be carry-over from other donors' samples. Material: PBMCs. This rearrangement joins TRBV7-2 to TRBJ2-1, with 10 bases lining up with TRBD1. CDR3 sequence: CASSQRTGGSYNEQFF. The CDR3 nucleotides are TGTGCCAGCAGCCAAAGGACAGGGGGGTCCTACAATGAGCAGTTCTTC.